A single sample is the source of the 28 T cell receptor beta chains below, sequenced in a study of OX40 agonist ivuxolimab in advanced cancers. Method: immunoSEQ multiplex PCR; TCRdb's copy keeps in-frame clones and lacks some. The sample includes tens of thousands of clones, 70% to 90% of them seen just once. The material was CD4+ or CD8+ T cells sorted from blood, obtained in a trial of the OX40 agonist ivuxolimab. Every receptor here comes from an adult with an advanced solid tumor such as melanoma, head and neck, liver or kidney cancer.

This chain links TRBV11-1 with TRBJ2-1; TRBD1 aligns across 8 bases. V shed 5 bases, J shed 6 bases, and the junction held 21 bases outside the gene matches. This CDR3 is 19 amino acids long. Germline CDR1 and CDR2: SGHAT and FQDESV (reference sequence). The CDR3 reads CASSPKGSKDREIPNEQFF. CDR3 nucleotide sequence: TGTGCCAGCAGCCCTAAGGGCAGTAAGGACAGGGAAATACCCAATGAGCAGTTCTTC.

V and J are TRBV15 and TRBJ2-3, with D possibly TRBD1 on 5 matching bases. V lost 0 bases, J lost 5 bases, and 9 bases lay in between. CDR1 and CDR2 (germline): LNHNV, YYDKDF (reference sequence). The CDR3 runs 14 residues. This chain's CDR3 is CATSRDGARDTQYF. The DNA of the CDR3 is TGTGCCACCAGCAGAGATGGGGCCAGAGATACGCAGTATTTT.

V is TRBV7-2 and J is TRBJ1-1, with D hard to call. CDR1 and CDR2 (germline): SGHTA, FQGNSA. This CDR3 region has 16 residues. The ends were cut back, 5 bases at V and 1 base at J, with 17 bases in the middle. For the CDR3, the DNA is TGTGCCAGCAGCCGAAAAACTGGACGGGGGAACACTGAAGCTTTCTTT. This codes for CASSRKTGRGNTEAFF. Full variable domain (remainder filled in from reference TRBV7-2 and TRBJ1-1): GAGVSQSPSNKVTEKGKDVELRCDPISGHTALYWYRQSLGQGLEFLIYFQGNSAPDKSGLPSDRFSAERTGGSVSTLTIQRTQQEDSAVYLCASSRKTGRGNTEAFFGQGTRLTVV.

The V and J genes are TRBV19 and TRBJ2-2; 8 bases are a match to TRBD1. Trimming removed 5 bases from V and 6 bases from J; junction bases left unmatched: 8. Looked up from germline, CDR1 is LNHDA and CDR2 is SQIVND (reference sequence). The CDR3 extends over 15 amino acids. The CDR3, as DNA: TGTGCCAGTAGTTTTGAGACAGGGGCCCCCGGGGAGCTGTTTTTT. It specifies CASSFETGAPGELFF.

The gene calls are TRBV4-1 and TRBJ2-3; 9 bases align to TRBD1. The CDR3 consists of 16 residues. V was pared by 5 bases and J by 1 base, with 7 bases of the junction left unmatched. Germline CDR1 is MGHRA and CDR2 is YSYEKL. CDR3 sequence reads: CASSSHRGQGTDTQYF. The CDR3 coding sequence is TGCGCCAGCAGCTCCCACAGGGGGCAAGGCACAGATACGCAGTATTTT.

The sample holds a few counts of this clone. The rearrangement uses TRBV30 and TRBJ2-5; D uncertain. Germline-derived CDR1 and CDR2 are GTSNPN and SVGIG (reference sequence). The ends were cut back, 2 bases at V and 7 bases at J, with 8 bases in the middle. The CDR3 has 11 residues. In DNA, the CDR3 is TGTGCCTGGAGTACGACCCCGACCCAGTACTTC. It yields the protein CAWSTTPTQYF.

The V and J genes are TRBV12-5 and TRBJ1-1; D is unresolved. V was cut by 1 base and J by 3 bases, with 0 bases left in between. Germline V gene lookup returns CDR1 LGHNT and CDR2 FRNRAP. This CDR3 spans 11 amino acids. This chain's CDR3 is CASGLDTEAFF. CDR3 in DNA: TGTGCTAGTGGTTTGGACACTGAAGCTTTCTTT.

In DNA form, the CDR3 reads TGCAGCGCGACTAGCGGGAGGTTCACCGGGGAGCTGTTTTTT. Translating it yields CSATSGRFTGELFF. The V gene is TRBV29-1, the J gene TRBJ2-2; 13 nucleotides match TRBD2. Germline loops: CDR1 SQVTM, CDR2 ANQGSEA. The J segment lost 4 bases and the V segment lost 7 bases, leaving 3 bases of the junction unmatched. CDR3 length: 14 residues.

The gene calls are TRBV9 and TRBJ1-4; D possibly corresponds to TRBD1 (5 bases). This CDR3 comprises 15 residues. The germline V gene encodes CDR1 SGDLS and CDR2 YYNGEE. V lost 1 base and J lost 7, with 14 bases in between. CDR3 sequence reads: CASSVTPRVGEKLFF. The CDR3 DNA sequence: TGTGCCAGCAGCGTAACCCCCAGGGTTGGTGAAAAACTGTTTTTT. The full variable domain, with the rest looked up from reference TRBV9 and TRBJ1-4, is DSGVTQTPKHLITATGQRVTLRCSPRSGDLSVYWYQQSLDQGLQFLIQYYNGEERAKGNILERFSAQQFPDLHSELNLSSLELGDSALYFCASSVTPRVGEKLFFGSGTQLSVL.

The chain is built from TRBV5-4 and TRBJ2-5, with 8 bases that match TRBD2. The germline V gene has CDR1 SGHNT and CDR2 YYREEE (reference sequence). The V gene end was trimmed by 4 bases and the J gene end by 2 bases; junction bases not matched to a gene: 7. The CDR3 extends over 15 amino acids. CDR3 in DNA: TGTGCCAGCAGCGGAGGGGGGACTAGACAAGAGACCCAGTACTTC. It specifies CASSGGGTRQETQYF.

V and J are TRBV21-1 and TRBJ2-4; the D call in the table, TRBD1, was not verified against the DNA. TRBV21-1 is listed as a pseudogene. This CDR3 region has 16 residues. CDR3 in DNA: TGTGCCACCAGACTCAGGTTAACACTAGCCAAAAACATTCAGTACTTC. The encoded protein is CATRLRLTLAKNIQYF.

CDR3 DNA sequence: TGTGCCAGCAGCCAGATCGGCCGGGTCTCTGGGGCCAACGTCCTGACTTTC. As protein: CASSQIGRVSGANVLTF. The chain joins TRBV14 to TRBJ2-6; unclear D gene. CDR3 length: 17 amino acids. Looked up from germline, CDR1 is SGHDN and CDR2 is FVKESK. V was shortened by 3 bases and J by 0 bases, with 12 bases between the two germline ends.

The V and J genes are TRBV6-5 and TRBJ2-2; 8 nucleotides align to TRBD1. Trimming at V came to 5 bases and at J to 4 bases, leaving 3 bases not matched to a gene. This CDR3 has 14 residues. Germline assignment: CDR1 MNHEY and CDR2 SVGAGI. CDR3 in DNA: TGTGCCAGCAGTAGGGACAGGCCCACCGGGGAGCTGTTTTTT. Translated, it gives CASSRDRPTGELFF.

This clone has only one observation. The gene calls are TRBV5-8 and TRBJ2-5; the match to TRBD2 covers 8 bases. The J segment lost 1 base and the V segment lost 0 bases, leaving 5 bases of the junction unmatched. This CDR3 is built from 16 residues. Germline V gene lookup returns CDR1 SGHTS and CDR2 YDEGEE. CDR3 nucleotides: TGTGCCAGCAGCTTGGGGGTAGCGGGGAGCCAAGAGACCCAGTACTTC. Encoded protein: CASSLGVAGSQETQYF.

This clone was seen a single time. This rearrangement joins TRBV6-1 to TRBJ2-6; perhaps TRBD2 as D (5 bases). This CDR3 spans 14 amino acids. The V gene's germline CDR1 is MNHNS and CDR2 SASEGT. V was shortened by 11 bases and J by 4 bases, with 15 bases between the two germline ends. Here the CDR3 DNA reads TGTGCCTTAACCGGGGTCTCCGGGGCCAACGTCCTGACTTTC. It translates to CALTGVSGANVLTF.

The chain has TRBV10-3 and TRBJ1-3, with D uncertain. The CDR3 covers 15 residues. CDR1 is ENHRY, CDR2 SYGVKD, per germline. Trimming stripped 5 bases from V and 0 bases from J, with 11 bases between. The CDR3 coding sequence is TGTGCCATCAGTTCGAGCGGGTCCTCTGGAAACACCATATATTTT. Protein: CAISSSGSSGNTIYF.

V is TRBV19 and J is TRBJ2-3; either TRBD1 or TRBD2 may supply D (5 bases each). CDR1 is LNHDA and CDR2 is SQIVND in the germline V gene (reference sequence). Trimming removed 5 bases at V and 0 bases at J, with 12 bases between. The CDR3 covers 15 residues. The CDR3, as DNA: TGTGCCAGTAGTCAAAGGGGAGCTAGCACAGATACGCAGTATTTT. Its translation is CASSQRGASTDTQYF. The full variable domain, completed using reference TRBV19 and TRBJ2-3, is DGGITQSPKYLFRKEGQNVTLSCEQNLNHDAMYWYRQDPGQGLRLIYYSQIVNDFQKGDIAEGYSVSREKKESFPLTVTSAQKNPTAFYLCASSQRGASTDTQYFGPGTRLTVL.

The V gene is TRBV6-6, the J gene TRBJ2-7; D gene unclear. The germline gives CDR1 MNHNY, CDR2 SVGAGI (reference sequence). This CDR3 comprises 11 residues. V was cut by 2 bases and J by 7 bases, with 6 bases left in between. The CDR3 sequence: CASSYLGEQYF. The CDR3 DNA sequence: TGTGCCAGCAGTTACCTAGGGGAGCAGTACTTC.

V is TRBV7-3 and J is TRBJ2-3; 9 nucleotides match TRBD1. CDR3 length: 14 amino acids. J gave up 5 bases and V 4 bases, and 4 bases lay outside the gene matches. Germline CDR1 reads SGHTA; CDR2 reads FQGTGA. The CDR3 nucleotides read TGTGCCAGCAGCTCAGGACAGGGGAGAGATACGCAGTATTTT. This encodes CASSSGQGRDTQYF. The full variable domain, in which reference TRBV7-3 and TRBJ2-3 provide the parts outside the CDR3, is GAGVSQTPSNKVTEKGKYVELRCDPISGHTALYWYRQSLGQGPEFLIYFQGTGAADDSGLPNDRFFAVRPEGSVSTLKIQRTERGDSAVYLCASSSGQGRDTQYFGPGTRLTVL.

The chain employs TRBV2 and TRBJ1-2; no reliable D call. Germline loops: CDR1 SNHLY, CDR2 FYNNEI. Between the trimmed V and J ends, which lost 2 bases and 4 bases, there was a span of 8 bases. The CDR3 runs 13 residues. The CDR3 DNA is TGTGCCAGCAGTGAACAGGAAGTCTATGGCTACACCTTC. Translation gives CASSEQEVYGYTF.

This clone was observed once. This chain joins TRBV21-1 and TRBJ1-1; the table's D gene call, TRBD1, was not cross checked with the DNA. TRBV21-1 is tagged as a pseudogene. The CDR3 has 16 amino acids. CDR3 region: CASSRPSGEGNTEAFF. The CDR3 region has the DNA TGTGCCAGCAGCCGCCCTTCAGGGGAAGGAAACACTGAAGCTTTCTTT.

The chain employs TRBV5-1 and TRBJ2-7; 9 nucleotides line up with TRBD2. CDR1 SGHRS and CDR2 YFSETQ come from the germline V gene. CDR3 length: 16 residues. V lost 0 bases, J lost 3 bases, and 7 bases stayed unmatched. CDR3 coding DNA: TGCGCCAGCAGCTTGGTGGGTAGCGGGAGACGCTACGAGCAGTACTTC. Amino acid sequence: CASSLVGSGRRYEQYF.

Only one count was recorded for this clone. The CDR3 region has the DNA TGTGCCAGTAGTATAGCGCAGGGAGGGTATGGCTACACCTTC. Residues: CASSIAQGGYGYTF. This chain joins TRBV19 and TRBJ1-2; weak D call: TRBD1 (5 bases). Trimming took off 1 base at V and 5 bases at J, with 11 bases between the two ends. Germline CDR1 LNHDA, CDR2 SQIVND (reference sequence). The CDR3 covers 14 residues.

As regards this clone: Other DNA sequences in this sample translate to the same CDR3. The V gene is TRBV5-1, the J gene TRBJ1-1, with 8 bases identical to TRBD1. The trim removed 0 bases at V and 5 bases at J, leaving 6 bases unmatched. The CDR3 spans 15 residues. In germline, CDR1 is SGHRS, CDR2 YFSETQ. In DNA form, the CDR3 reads TGCGCCAGCAGCTTGGAGGGCAGGGGGCGTACTGAAGCTTTCTTT. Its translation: CASSLEGRGRTEAFF.

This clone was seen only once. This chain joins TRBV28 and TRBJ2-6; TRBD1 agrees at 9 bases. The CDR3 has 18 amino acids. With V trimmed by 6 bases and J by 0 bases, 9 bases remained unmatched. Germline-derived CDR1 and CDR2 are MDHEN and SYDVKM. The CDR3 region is CASRGWGQGSSGANVLTF. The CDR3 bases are TGTGCCAGCAGAGGCTGGGGACAGGGAAGCTCTGGGGCCAACGTCCTGACTTTC.

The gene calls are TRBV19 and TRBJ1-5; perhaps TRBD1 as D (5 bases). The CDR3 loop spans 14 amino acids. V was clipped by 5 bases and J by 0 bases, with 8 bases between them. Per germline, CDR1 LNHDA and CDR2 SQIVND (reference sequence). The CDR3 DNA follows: TGTGCCAGTAGTTGGGGGGATAGCAATCAGCCCCAGCATTTT. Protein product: CASSWGDSNQPQHF.

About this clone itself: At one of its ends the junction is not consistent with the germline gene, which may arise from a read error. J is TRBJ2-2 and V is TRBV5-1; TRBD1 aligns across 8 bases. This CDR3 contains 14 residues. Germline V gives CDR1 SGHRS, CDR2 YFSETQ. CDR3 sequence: CASSTGGHTGELLF. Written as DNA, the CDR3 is TGCGCCAGCAGTACAGGGGGACACACCGGGGAGCTGCTTTTT.

CDR3 loop: CASSLGQDTGELFF. CDR3 nucleotide sequence: TGTGCCAGCAGCCTGGGACAAGACACCGGGGAGCTGTTTTTT. The chain has TRBV13 and TRBJ2-2, with D perhaps TRBD1 (6 bases). The CDR3 totals 14 residues. Per germline, CDR1 PRHDT and CDR2 FYEKMQ (reference sequence). V was cut by 5 bases and J by 3 bases, with 10 bases left in between.